The entry below describes one TCR beta chain. Its antigen is still unknown. The entry originates in a study of cytomegalovirus exposure and HLA in healthy donors. Across the study: An analysis done earlier identified 100 million to 140 million unique TCR beta sequences from about 180 million T cells. Study-wide results and caveats: Researchers had no immune exposure information except CMV serostatus available. In an earlier analysis, productive rearrangement rates for most beta V segments clustered near 87% or 30%. Evidence from a later analysis indicated that most CMV-associated TCR beta chains looked HLA-restricted.

Germline trimming cut 8 bases from V and 0 bases from J; bases unmatched to any gene: 17. CDR1 is MNHEY and CDR2 is SMNVEV in the germline V gene (reference sequence). The CDR3 sequence is 19 residues long. PCR employed 60 Vbeta and 13 Jbeta primers. Sequencing was performed with immunoSEQ multiplex PCR; in TCRdb, only in-frame clones are kept and a portion is missing. The top ten clones hold around 0.97% of a sample with about 170,000 clones, over 60% of them seen once. This chain joins TRBV27 and TRBJ2-7, with 12 nucleotides matching TRBD2. The TCR sequence derives from a woman between 50 and 59 years old in good health and CMV-seropositive. Sequenced input: PBMCs. CDR3: CASRRRLAGVKPISYEQYF. The CDR3 DNA is TGTGCCAGCCGGAGGAGACTAGCGGGAGTGAAGCCCATCTCCTACGAGCAGTACTTC.